This TCR beta chain is from a study of post-analysis software for immune sequencing data. Background on the study: Relapsing-remitting, secondary progressive and progressive-relapsing courses of multiple sclerosis were included.

On this clonotype: The antigen remains unidentified.

Findings and limits, study-wide: Relative to controls, patients had several TRBV segments at higher frequency, with TRBV5-6, TRBV5-1 and TRBV20-1 among these. Multiple sclerosis was associated with a significant reduction in normalized Chao1 diversity relative to controls.

The germline V gene has CDR1 SGHAT and CDR2 FQNNGV. This CDR3 comprises 15 residues. The trim removed 3 bases at V and 9 bases at J, leaving 10 bases unmatched. Carried by the TCR beta cDNA libraries were unique molecular identifiers. Using its own MiXCR run on the PCR reads, TCRdb lists one record per CDR3 protein. This sample has a few hundred thousand distinct CDR3 sequences; more than 30% occur once, and the top ten carry 7.5% to 8.5%. V is TRBV11-2 and J is TRBJ2-1; 8 bases line up with TRBD2. The sample consisted of blood. This receptor was identified in a girl aged 2-9 years with multiple sclerosis. For the CDR3, the DNA is TGTGCCAGCAGCTTGGTACGGAGCGGGAGTGTTGAGCAGTTCTTC. Residues: CASSLVRSGSVEQFF.